A single sample is the source of the 7 T cell receptor beta chains below, sequenced in a study of T-cell reconstitution after alpha-beta-depleted transplantation in children. TCRbeta library preparation incorporated unique molecular identifiers. TCRdb re-called the PCR reads through MiXCR, storing one row per CDR3 protein. This table has 450,000 to 700,000 distinct CDR3 sequences, around 27% appearing once. This material consisted of PBMCs, taken before TCRalphabeta/CD19-depleted stem cell transplant. Receptors were obtained from a boy less than two years old with Wiskott-Aldrich syndrome, due to receive a stem cell transplant.

CDR3 nucleotides: TGCAGCGTTCAGACAGCCAGCTCCTACAATGAGCAGTTCTTC. Translated, it gives CSVQTASSYNEQFF. This chain joins TRBV29-1 and TRBJ2-1; a possible D gene is TRBD1 (5 bases). Germline V gene sequence: CDR1 SQVTM, CDR2 ANQGSEA. This CDR3 has 14 amino acids. V lost 5 bases and J 0 bases, leaving 11 bases between the germline ends.

This clonotype showed up just once. The chain has TRBV27 and TRBJ1-1, with D unresolved. Looked up from germline, CDR1 is MNHEY and CDR2 is SMNVEV (reference sequence). Between the trimmed V and J ends, which lost 5 bases and 11 bases, there was a span of 15 bases. The CDR3 covers 12 residues. CDR3 DNA: TGTGCCAGCAGTCAGACAACTACGTCGGCTTTCTTT. It yields the protein CASSQTTTSAFF.

This clonotype occurred a few times. J is TRBJ2-3 and V is TRBV5-1, with 11 nucleotides matching TRBD2. V lost 4 bases and J lost 5; bases outside the gene matches: 6. Germline lookup yields CDR1 SGHRS and CDR2 YFSETQ. The CDR3 is 15 amino acids. The DNA for the CDR3 is TGCGCCAGCAGCGGTTTAGCGGGAGGGGGAGATACGCAGTATTTT. Amino acids: CASSGLAGGGDTQYF.

This clonotype was detected ten times or more. For the CDR3, the DNA is TGCGCCAGCAGCTTGATAGCGGCCCAAGAGACCCAGTACTTC. Its protein product is CASSLIAAQETQYF. The J gene is TRBJ2-5, the V gene TRBV5-1; tentatively, D is TRBD2 (6 bases). The V gene's germline CDR1 is SGHRS and CDR2 YFSETQ. The CDR3 loop spans 14 amino acids. Trimming shortened V by 1 base and J by 1 base, and 8 bases separated the two germline ends.

This clonotype came up once. CDR3 residues: CSVEEWRDGAYEQYF. CDR3 sequence (DNA): TGCAGCGTTGAAGAGTGGCGGGACGGTGCCTACGAGCAGTACTTC. The chain uses TRBV29-1 and TRBJ2-7; the D gene is possibly TRBD2 (6 bases). V lost 0 bases, J lost 2 bases, and 14 bases lay in between. The CDR3 runs 15 residues. Looked up from germline, CDR1 is SQVTM and CDR2 is ANQGSEA.

In this sample, this clonotype turned up a few times. This chain links TRBV12-3 or TRBV12-4 with TRBJ1-5, with D maybe TRBD1 (5 bases). This CDR3 contains 13 residues. V was cut by 5 bases and J by 6 bases, with 11 bases left in between. The CDR3 region has the DNA TGTGCCAGCAGTCTTGAGGGGCGTCAGCCCCAGCATTTT. Translation gives CASSLEGRQPQHF.

The chain links TRBV6-1 to TRBJ1-4, with D possibly matching TRBD1 (6 bases). CDR1 and CDR2 (germline): MNHNS, SASEGT. The CDR3 extends over 15 amino acids. V lost 4 bases to trimming and J lost 3 bases, with 12 bases between them. The CDR3 coding sequence is TGTGCCAGCAGTGCCGACAGGCGTCCTAATGAAAAACTGTTTTTT. It translates to CASSADRRPNEKLFF.